These T cell receptor beta chains were read from a single sample in a study of cytomegalovirus exposure and HLA in healthy donors. Data came from immunoSEQ multiplex PCR; TCRdb stores just in-frame clones and leaves some out. The sample carries 220,000 or so clones, approximately 78% recorded once. The sequencing sample was made of PBMCs. These receptors all stem from a male donor in good health and CMV-seronegative. Both conserved end residues are part of each CDR3. The D gene is left open where the match is weak. Expanded clones get a size class; other rows say once, few or many, or leave the size out.

size,V,D,J,CDR3,DNA
-,TRBV11-3,-,TRBJ2-3,CASSFGLASPADTQYF,TGTGCCAGCAGCTTCGGACTTGCCAGCCCAGCAGATACGCAGTATTTT
-,TRBV6-5,TRBD1,TRBJ2-2,CASRGQANTGELFF,TGTGCCAGCAGGGGACAGGCGAACACCGGGGAGCTGTTTTTT
-,TRBV10-3,-,TRBJ2-7,CAISDRGTPPYEQYF,TGTGCCATCAGTGATCGCGGGACTCCCCCCTACGAGCAGTACTTC
-,TRBV5-4,-,TRBJ2-4,CASSLNRNIQYF,TGTGCCAGCAGCCTCAATAGAAACATTCAGTACTTC
-,TRBV5-1,TRBD2,TRBJ2-1,CASSPRAQRERNEQFF,TGCGCCAGCAGCCCCCGGGCCCAGCGGGAGAGGAATGAGCAGTTCTTC
-,TRBV11-2,-,TRBJ2-7,CASSQDSYEQYF,TGTGCCAGCAGCCAGGACAGCTACGAGCAGTACTTC
few,TRBV5-1,-,TRBJ2-2,CASSFSLRGLNTGELFF,TGCGCCAGCAGCTTCTCCTTACGCGGGCTGAACACCGGGGAGCTGTTTTTT
-,TRBV27,-,TRBJ1-5,CASSLWQAGPQHF,TGTGCCAGCAGTTTATGGCAGGCCGGCCCCCAGCATTTT
-,TRBV5-4,-,TRBJ2-7,CASSLARGYEQYF,TGTGCCAGCAGCTTGGCCAGGGGCTACGAGCAGTACTTC
-,TRBV6-5,TRBD2,TRBJ2-7,CASSYLGGLGEQYF,TGTGCCAGCAGTTACTTGGGAGGGCTGGGCGAGCAGTACTTC
-,TRBV6-1,-,TRBJ1-5,CASRRTLSGNQPQHF,TGTGCCAGCAGGAGGACACTCTCGGGCAATCAGCCCCAGCATTTT
few,TRBV18,TRBD1,TRBJ1-1,CASSVDRKNTEAFF,TGTGCCAGCTCAGTGGACAGGAAGAACACTGAAGCTTTCTTT
once,TRBV19,TRBD1,TRBJ2-7,CASSRYGTDETYEQYF,TGTGCCAGTAGTAGGTATGGGACAGACGAGACCTACGAGCAGTACTTC
once,TRBV19,TRBD1,TRBJ2-3,CASSTSQGDTDTQYF,TGTGCCAGTAGTACGTCACAGGGGGACACAGATACGCAGTATTTT
-,TRBV7-3,TRBD1,TRBJ1-1,CASSPAQGPAFF,TGTGCCAGCAGCCCAGCACAGGGGCCAGCTTTCTTT